Following are 25 T cell receptor beta chains from one sample sequenced in a study of T cells after yellow fever vaccination. From the 5' RACE reads, TCRdb called clonotypes with MiXCR, one entry per CDR3 protein. This sample has roughly 400,000 distinct CDR3 sequences, with around 20% found just once. Sequenced material: PBMCs, taken before the yellow fever booster vaccination. These receptors all come from a man between 18 and 29 years old who received the YFV17D yellow fever vaccine.

This clonotype was picked up a small number of times. The V gene is TRBV4-2, the J gene TRBJ2-3; D is undetermined. The germline CDR1 and CDR2 sequences are LGHNA and YNFKEQ. The CDR3 spans 18 residues. V lost 0 bases to trimming and J lost 2 bases, with 18 bases between them. The CDR3 sequence is CASSQDDGKAIPTDTQYF. The DNA of the CDR3 is TGTGCCAGCAGCCAAGATGATGGGAAAGCCATTCCCACAGATACGCAGTATTTT.

The V and J genes are TRBV20-1 and TRBJ2-7; 8 bases are a match to TRBD1. Germline CDR1 reads DFQATT; CDR2 reads SNEGSKA (reference sequence). The CDR3 is made up of 14 amino acids. V lost 3 bases and J lost 0; bases outside the gene matches: 4. CDR3 sequence: CSARTGVPSYEQYF. CDR3 bases: TGCAGTGCTAGGACAGGGGTCCCCTCCTACGAGCAGTACTTC.

V gene TRBV7-8 combines with J gene TRBJ1-6; unclear D gene. The CDR3 contains 15 residues. Trimming took off 7 bases at V and 8 bases at J, with 18 bases between the two ends. Germline CDR1 and CDR2: SGHVS and FQNEAQ. For the CDR3, the DNA is TGTGCCAGCATCCCTCTCCGGGTTGGACATTCACCCCTCCACTTT. Translated, it gives CASIPLRVGHSPLHF.

This clonotype has just a few counts. V gene TRBV5-1 combines with J gene TRBJ2-7, with 11 bases identical to TRBD1. Germline V gene sequence: CDR1 SGHRS, CDR2 YFSETQ. The CDR3 has 13 residues. The V gene end was trimmed by 3 bases and the J gene end by 7 bases; junction bases not matched to a gene: 3. CDR3 region: CASSWTGGVEQYV. As DNA, the CDR3 is TGCGCCAGCAGCTGGACAGGGGGCGTTGAGCAGTACGTC.

This clonotype was seen only once. The J gene is TRBJ2-1, the V gene TRBV4-3, with D tentatively TRBD1 or TRBD2 (6 bases each). The V and J ends lost 0 bases and 6 bases respectively, with 15 bases between them. This CDR3 spans 16 amino acids. Germline CDR1 is LGHNA and CDR2 is YSLEER. The CDR3 sequence: CASSQEVGRGLNEQFF. The CDR3 nucleotides are TGCGCCAGCAGCCAAGAGGTGGGACGGGGGCTCAATGAGCAGTTCTTC.

A few counts support this clonotype. CDR3 nucleotides: TGTGCCAGCAGCGCCCAGGAACGTGGTATCAGCGGGGAGCTGTTTTTT. Translating gives CASSAQERGISGELFF. The rearrangement uses TRBV7-9 and TRBJ2-2; D call uncertain. Trimming left V 5 bases short and J 7 bases short, with 20 bases between. The germline V gene encodes CDR1 SEHNR and CDR2 FQNEAQ (reference sequence). The CDR3 is made up of 16 amino acids.

This clonotype came up a few times. J is TRBJ2-7 and V is TRBV6-2 or TRBV6-3; no clear D. Germline CDR1 is MNHEY and CDR2 is SVGEGT. V shed 7 bases and J shed 4 bases, with 8 bases lying between them. CDR3 length equals 11 residues. CDR3 sequence (DNA): TGTGCCAGCAAGGACCCTTACGAGCAGTACTTC. The encoded protein is CASKDPYEQYF.

This clonotype showed up just a few times. At one end, the junction sequence differs from germline, possibly due to a read error. This chain connects TRBV20-1 to TRBJ1-2; D remains unclear. The CDR3 is 13 residues long. The germline V gene has CDR1 DFQATT and CDR2 SNEGSKA (reference sequence). In DNA, the CDR3 is TGCAGTGGTAGATCGGGATTTAACTATGGCTACACCTTC. Translating it yields CSGRSGFNYGYTF.

The chain combines TRBV9 with TRBJ1-4; D call uncertain. This CDR3 comprises 14 residues. Trimming stripped 0 bases from V and 0 bases from J, with 3 bases between. Germline CDR1 is SGDLS and CDR2 is YYNGEE. In nucleotides, the CDR3 is TGTGCCAGCAGCGTAGACCCAACTAATGAAAAACTGTTTTTT. Protein product: CASSVDPTNEKLFF.

The rearrangement joins TRBV5-6 to TRBJ2-7, with 9 bases that match TRBD1. The CDR3 consists of 15 residues. CDR1 and CDR2 (germline): SGHDT, YYEEEE. Losses at the gene ends were 1 base for V and 6 bases for J; bases not matched to a gene: 8. In nucleotides, the CDR3 is TGTGCCAGCAGCTTGAGAGGGACAGGGTTTGCCGAGCAGTACGTC. Its protein is CASSLRGTGFAEQYV.

This clonotype has more than one count but fewer than ten. The chain employs TRBV7-2 and TRBJ2-7, with TRBD1 matching over 7 bases. V lost 5 bases and J lost 1; bases outside the gene matches: 5. CDR1 SGHTA and CDR2 FQGNSA come from the germline V gene. This CDR3 comprises 14 residues. The CDR3 is CASSISTGSYEQYV. The CDR3 DNA reads as TGTGCCAGCAGCATTTCGACAGGGTCCTACGAGCAGTACGTC.

This clonotype was recorded a few times. This chain connects TRBV5-1 to TRBJ2-1; 8 bases align to TRBD2. Germline V gives CDR1 SGHRS, CDR2 YFSETQ. CDR3 length equals 16 residues. Losses at the gene ends were 4 bases for V and 6 bases for J; bases not matched to a gene: 12. The CDR3 loop is CASSQNLAGTGNEQFF. CDR3 in DNA: TGCGCCAGCAGCCAAAACCTAGCGGGCACCGGCAATGAGCAGTTCTTC.

This sequence joins TRBV12-5 and TRBJ2-1, with 7 positions matching TRBD1. With 4 bases clipped from V and 3 bases from J, the junction kept 6 bases outside the gene matches. This CDR3 has 15 residues. Germline V gene lookup returns CDR1 LGHNT and CDR2 FRNRAP. CDR3: CASGSQDRNYNEQFF. The CDR3 DNA reads TGTGCTAGTGGTTCGCAGGACAGGAACTACAATGAGCAGTTCTTC.

This clonotype was observed many times. The chain combines TRBV20-1 with TRBJ2-2; D remains ambiguous. Germline CDR1 is DFQATT and CDR2 is SNEGSKA (reference sequence). The CDR3 has 14 amino acids. V was shortened by 3 bases and J by 1 base, with 9 bases between the two germline ends. CDR3 coding DNA: TGCAGTGCTAGTTCGAGGCGGAACACCGGGGAGCTGTTTTTT. The encoded protein is CSASSRRNTGELFF.

This clonotype was counted between two and nine times. V usage is TRBV7-3 and J usage is TRBJ2-3; D unclear. V lost 5 bases and J lost 4, with 16 bases in between. The CDR3 runs 15 residues. Germline V gene sequence: CDR1 SGHTA, CDR2 FQGTGA. The DNA of the CDR3 is TGTGCCAGCAGCCCCTCAGCCCAGAGACCAGATACGCAGTATTTT. Translating gives CASSPSAQRPDTQYF.

This chain connects TRBV9 to TRBJ2-5; 10 bases line up with TRBD1. Germline CDR1 SGDLS, CDR2 YYNGEE. The V and J ends lost 3 bases and 5 bases, in that order; junction bases with no gene match: 7. The CDR3 runs 15 residues. CDR3: CASSAETGGRETQYF. In nucleotides, the CDR3 is TGTGCCAGCAGCGCCGAGACAGGGGGCAGGGAGACCCAGTACTTC.

V gene TRBV25-1 combines with J gene TRBJ1-1; possible D gene TRBD1, 5 bases. V was trimmed by 6 bases and J by 4 bases, leaving 12 bases between them. The CDR3 sequence is 13 residues long. CDR1 is MGHDK, CDR2 SYGVNS, per germline. CDR3 region: CASRPDRLTEAFF. For the CDR3, the DNA is TGTGCCAGCAGACCCGACAGACTCACTGAAGCTTTCTTT.

This clonotype was counted a few times. The rearrangement uses TRBV5-6 and TRBJ2-3; possibly TRBD1 or TRBD2 for D (5 bases each). The V end lost 0 bases, the J end lost 8 bases, and 10 bases lay between the germline ends. The germline gives CDR1 SGHDT, CDR2 YYEEEE. The CDR3 sequence is 13 residues long. CDR3: CASSLGGGSTQYF. The DNA of the CDR3 is TGTGCCAGCAGCTTGGGTGGGGGATCTACGCAGTATTTT. The variable domain in full, completed from reference TRBV5-6 and TRBJ2-3, reads DAGVTQSPTHLIKTRGQQVTLRCSPKSGHDTVSWYQQALGQGPQFIFQYYEEEERQRGNFPDRFSGHQFPNYSSELNVNALLLGDSALYLCASSLGGGSTQYFGPGTRLTVL.

This clonotype was observed a handful of times. The chain links TRBV6-2 or TRBV6-3 to TRBJ2-1; D remains unclear. The CDR3 has 15 residues. Deletions cut 2 bases from V and 0 bases from J, with 8 bases between. CDR1 is MNHEY, CDR2 SVGEGT, per germline. CDR3 loop: CASSYRPSSYNEQFF. Here the CDR3 DNA reads TGTGCCAGCAGTTACAGGCCTTCCTCCTACAATGAGCAGTTCTTC.

This chain links TRBV6-2 or TRBV6-3 with TRBJ1-1; the match to TRBD1 covers 7 bases. V dropped 4 bases and J dropped 6; count of bases not matched to a gene: 5. Germline lookup yields CDR1 MNHEY and CDR2 SVGEGT. The CDR3 runs to 13 residues. CDR3 loop: CASSSGGNAEAFF. The DNA of the CDR3 is TGTGCCAGCAGTTCAGGGGGGAATGCTGAAGCTTTCTTT.

The rearrangement uses TRBV7-2 and TRBJ1-5, with 11 bases that match TRBD1. Germline V gene lookup returns CDR1 SGHTA and CDR2 FQGNSA. This CDR3 region has 16 residues. Trimming at V came to 5 bases and at J to 7 bases, leaving 10 bases not matched to a gene. CDR3 region: CASSPWTGGAIQPQHF. CDR3 bases: TGTGCCAGCAGCCCCTGGACAGGGGGCGCAATACAGCCCCAGCATTTT.

This clonotype was seen only a few times. J is TRBJ2-5 and V is TRBV9; 9 bases map to TRBD1. The V segment lost 1 base and the J segment 2 bases; nucleotides outside the gene matches: 3. Germline CDR1 is SGDLS and CDR2 is YYNGEE. The CDR3 runs 15 residues. CDR3 bases: TGTGCCAGCAGCGTAACGGGACAGGGACAAGAGACCCAGTACTTC. Amino acid sequence: CASSVTGQGQETQYF.

The gene calls are TRBV6-5 and TRBJ2-5; a weak D match, TRBD1 (6 bases). Trimming pared 0 bases from V and 3 bases from J, leaving 8 bases between. Germline V gives CDR1 MNHEY, CDR2 SVGAGI. The CDR3 has 14 residues. The CDR3, as DNA: TGTGCCAGCAGTTACTCGGCAGGGGAAGAGACCCAGTACTTC. Encoded protein: CASSYSAGEETQYF.

This clonotype was counted a few times. CDR3 residues: CASSSTGIGSNQPQHF. Written as DNA, the CDR3 is TGCGCCAGCAGCTCGACAGGGATAGGAAGCAATCAGCCCCAGCATTTT. V is TRBV5-1 and J is TRBJ1-5, with 7 bases identical to TRBD1. Germline V gives CDR1 SGHRS, CDR2 YFSETQ. V gave up 3 bases and J gave up 1 base; unmatched junction bases: 7. The CDR3 loop spans 16 amino acids.

This clonotype was detected only a few times. V is TRBV10-3 and J is TRBJ1-2, with 7 positions matching TRBD1. With V trimmed by 5 bases and J by 3 bases, 6 bases remained unmatched. Germline CDR1 reads ENHRY; CDR2 reads SYGVKD. This CDR3 has 14 amino acids. The CDR3 reads CAISITGTDYGYTF. The CDR3 DNA reads as TGTGCCATCAGTATTACCGGGACAGACTATGGCTACACCTTC.